This T cell receptor (beta chain) emerged from a study of CD8+ T cells in alopecia areata. Study results and caveats: Elevated clonality characterized lesional scalp relative to normal scalp, particularly in alopecia totalis/universalis. With patients, TCR sharing proved less clear than in mice, a difference possibly related to HLA.

TCR sequencing used cDNA made by reverse transcription of extracted RNA. This table comes from immunoSEQ multiplex PCR, and its TCRdb copy is limited to in-frame clones, with some not included. The sample lists 4,000 or so clones, more than 50% seen once, with 9.5% to 13% in the top ten. Of note for this clone: What it recognizes is unknown.

The CDR3 sequence is 15 residues long. Looked up from germline, CDR1 is MNHNY and CDR2 is SVGAGI (reference sequence). Trimming took 8 bases from V and 3 from J, leaving 17 bases between them. The sample's treatment: oral pan-JAK inhibitor, 5-10 mg twice daily. Alopecia areata patients had lesional scalp punch biopsies and peripheral blood taken from them. The chain has TRBV6-6 and TRBJ2-4; no definite D call. This sequence originates from a human donor with alopecia areata. This material consisted of skin, taken at approximately week 36, from a patient treated with tofacitinib. The CDR3 region is CASEISWADKNIQYF. The CDR3 bases are TGTGCCAGCGAAATCTCGTGGGCGGACAAAAACATTCAGTACTTC.